A single sample is the source of the 16 T cell receptor beta chains below, sequenced in a study of monozygotic twins with inflammatory bowel disease. TCRdb reworked the 5' RACE reads into one entry per CDR3 protein, no DNA. The sample includes approximately 420,000 distinct CDR3 sequences. The sample comprised blood. The source is a human donor with ulcerative colitis or Crohn's disease, or a healthy co-twin of an affected twin (not recorded which).

The chain joins TRBV27 to TRBJ2-5; the TRBD2 assignment by TCRdb is unverifiable without DNA. The V gene's germline CDR1 is MNHEY and CDR2 SMNVEV (reference sequence). This CDR3 contains 13 residues. The CDR3 spells CASRPSGVETQYF.

The chain is built from TRBV10-3 and TRBJ2-7. The CDR3 runs 15 residues. CDR1 is ENHRY and CDR2 is SYGVKD in the germline V gene. CDR3 region: CAISARLDQTYEQYF.

The genes are TRBV7-9 and TRBJ2-5; TCRdb gives TRBD2 as the D gene, but with no DNA this cannot be confirmed. The CDR3 covers 12 residues. Germline CDR1 is SEHNR and CDR2 is FQNEAQ (reference sequence). This chain's CDR3 is CASSEDWSRSYF.

V gene TRBV7-2 combines with J gene TRBJ2-5. The germline V gene encodes CDR1 SGHTA and CDR2 FQGNSA. The CDR3 is made up of 15 amino acids. CDR3 region: CASSLALVDKETQYF.

The chain employs TRBV6-1 and TRBJ1-6; TCRdb lists TRBD1, though no DNA is available to test this call. Germline V gives CDR1 MNHNS, CDR2 SASEGT. The CDR3 has 15 residues. This CDR3 reads CASRHTGTGDSPLHF.

This CDR3 reads CASKSAAGPGYEQFF. The genes are TRBV6-1 and TRBJ2-1; TCRdb outputs TRBD2, but without DNA this stays unchecked. Looked up from germline, CDR1 is MNHNS and CDR2 is SASEGT. CDR3 length equals 15 residues.

The chain recombines TRBV29-1 with TRBJ1-1. There are 12 residues in the CDR3. Germline CDR1 is SQVTM and CDR2 is ANQGSEA. CDR3 sequence: CSLGATNTEAFF.

The gene calls are TRBV28 and TRBJ2-5. CDR3 size: 15 residues. Germline CDR1 and CDR2: MDHEN and SYDVKM. The CDR3 loop reads CASSFLLGASETQYF.

The chain is built from TRBV20-1 and TRBJ1-4. From germline, CDR1 is DFQATT and CDR2 SNEGSKA (reference sequence). The CDR3 has 14 residues. CDR3 loop: CSAIRRPGDEKLFF.

V and J are TRBV19 and TRBJ2-1; TCRdb picks TRBD2, but there is no DNA to check that call. This CDR3 has 18 residues. Germline V CDR1 and CDR2: LNHDA, SQIVND (reference sequence). CDR3 region: CASSILPGREGRRNEQFF.

The V call is TRBV11-2, the J call TRBJ2-5; TCRdb selects TRBD2, and the lack of DNA leaves this call unchecked. Germline assignment: CDR1 SGHAT and CDR2 FQNNGV. This CDR3 region has 13 residues. The CDR3 protein is CASSRSDTETQYF. The entire variable domain, with the rest obtained from reference TRBV11-2 and TRBJ2-5, is as follows: EAGVAQSPRYKIIEKRQSVAFWCNPISGHATLYWYQQILGQGPKLLIQFQNNGVVDDSQLPKDRFSAERLKGVDSTLKIQPAKLEDSAVYLCASSRSDTETQYFGPGTRLLVL.

J is TRBJ2-7 and V is TRBV6-1; TCRdb reports TRBD1, a call that lacks DNA to check it against. Germline assignment: CDR1 MNHNS and CDR2 SASEGT. CDR3 size: 14 residues. CDR3 in amino acids: CASADGGSSYEQYF.

The V call is TRBV11-3, the J call TRBJ2-7. Germline V gene sequence: CDR1 SGHNT, CDR2 YENEEA. This CDR3 has 14 residues. CDR3 sequence: CASSLNAASYEQYF.

The chain uses TRBV11-2 and TRBJ2-7; with no DNA, the TCRdb D assignment of TRBD1 cannot be verified. Per germline, CDR1 SGHAT and CDR2 FQNNGV. The CDR3 is 16 residues long. This CDR3 reads CASSLDLLTGVHEQYF. Based on the CDR3 plus reference TRBV11-2 and TRBJ2-7, the full variable domain is EAGVAQSPRYKIIEKRQSVAFWCNPISGHATLYWYQQILGQGPKLLIQFQNNGVVDDSQLPKDRFSAERLKGVDSTLKIQPAKLEDSAVYLCASSLDLLTGVHEQYFGPGTRLTVT.

The J gene is TRBJ1-2, the V gene TRBV30; TCRdb picks TRBD1, but there is no DNA to check that call. Germline V gene lookup returns CDR1 GTSNPN and CDR2 SVGIG (reference sequence). CDR3 length equals 13 residues. The CDR3 loop is CAWSPTGNYGYTF.

The chain uses TRBV28 and TRBJ1-3; as DNA is missing, the TRBD1 call by TCRdb cannot be tested. Germline V gene data show CDR1 as MDHEN and CDR2 as SYDVKM. The CDR3 consists of 15 residues. CDR3 amino acids: CASSPPRSSGNTIYF.